Below are 30 T cell receptor beta chains sequenced from a single sample in a study of shared clonotypes between healthy human individuals. Produced via immunoSEQ multiplex PCR; TCRdb's table is partial and in-frame only. The sample consists of some 500,000 clones, 79% of them appearing once. The sequenced sample was PBMCs. These receptors all come from a woman aged 40 to 49 in good health. Some clones in this sample may be carry-over from other donors' samples.

This clone appeared a few times. Other DNA sequences in this sample translate to the same CDR3. The genes are TRBV28 and TRBJ1-1; D gene unclear. The CDR3 has 14 residues. Deletions cut 5 bases from V and 0 bases from J, with 10 bases between. Germline values: CDR1 MDHEN, CDR2 SYDVKM. CDR3 sequence (DNA): TGTGCCAGCAGTCCTCCCAAAATGAACACTGAAGCTTTCTTT. Amino acid sequence: CASSPPKMNTEAFF.

This clone has only one observation. This chain uses TRBV28 with TRBJ1-1; no clear D gene. CDR1 is MDHEN and CDR2 is SYDVKM in the germline V gene. V lost 4 bases to trimming and J lost 2 bases, with 8 bases between them. The CDR3 contains 13 residues. CDR3 loop: CASSSTLNTEAFF. CDR3 coding DNA: TGTGCCAGCAGTTCCACCTTAAACACTGAAGCTTTCTTT.

V and J are TRBV5-4 and TRBJ2-7; D is possibly TRBD1 (6 bases). The CDR3 runs to 14 residues. The ends were cut back, 4 bases at V and 0 bases at J, with 11 bases in the middle. CDR1 and CDR2 (germline): SGHNT, YYREEE (reference sequence). The CDR3 DNA reads TGTGCCAGCAGCCCGAGGGGGAGCTCCTACGAGCAGTACTTC. This codes for CASSPRGSSYEQYF. The full variable domain, completed using reference TRBV5-4 and TRBJ2-7, is ETGVTQSPTHLIKTRGQQVTLRCSSQSGHNTVSWYQQALGQGPQFIFQYYREEENGRGNFPPRFSGLQFPNYSSELNVNALELDDSALYLCASSPRGSSYEQYFGPGTRLTVT.

The CDR3, as DNA: TGTGCCAGCAGTTTGATACAGCACGTCGGTGAGCAGTTCTTC. This gives the protein CASSLIQHVGEQFF. J is TRBJ2-1 and V is TRBV28; D is unresolved. The CDR3 is 14 residues long. The V and J ends lost 3 bases and 9 bases respectively, with 15 bases between them. Germline V lookup: CDR1 MDHEN, CDR2 SYDVKM.

This rearrangement joins TRBV7-9 to TRBJ1-4; 7 positions match TRBD1. V lost 3 bases and J lost 6; bases outside the gene matches: 7. CDR1 and CDR2 from the germline V gene are SEHNR and FQNEAQ (reference sequence). CDR3 size: 15 residues. CDR3 in amino acids: CASSLGQPLDEKLFF. CDR3 coding DNA: TGTGCCAGCAGCTTGGGACAGCCGTTGGATGAAAAACTGTTTTTT. The full variable domain, in which reference TRBV7-9 and TRBJ1-4 provide the parts outside the CDR3, is DTGVSQNPRHKITKRGQNVTFRCDPISEHNRLYWYRQTLGQGPEFLTYFQNEAQLEKSRLLSDRFSAERPKGSFSTLEIQRTEQGDSAMYLCASSLGQPLDEKLFFGSGTQLSVL.

The chain is built from TRBV13 and TRBJ1-2; the D is unclear. This CDR3 region has 18 residues. The ends were cut back, 3 bases at V and 6 bases at J, with 26 bases in the middle. Germline V gives CDR1 PRHDT, CDR2 FYEKMQ (reference sequence). The CDR3 DNA reads TGTGCCAGCAGCTTCTCAACGCCCCTTGGAGTCAGATGGGATGGCTACACCTTC. Its protein product is CASSFSTPLGVRWDGYTF.

The V and J genes are TRBV10-3 and TRBJ2-7, with TRBD2 as a possible D gene (5 bases). The CDR3 is 13 residues long. Looked up from germline, CDR1 is ENHRY and CDR2 is SYGVKD. V was trimmed by 3 bases and J by 7 bases, leaving 13 bases between them. The CDR3 is CAISDRGTNEQYF. The CDR3 DNA follows: TGTGCCATCAGTGACCGGGGTACCAATGAGCAGTACTTC.

This chain joins TRBV27 and TRBJ2-5, with TRBD2 matching 10 bases. J gave up 5 bases and V 1 base, and 7 bases lay outside the gene matches. Per germline, CDR1 MNHEY and CDR2 SMNVEV (reference sequence). The CDR3 sequence is 16 residues long. The CDR3, as DNA: TGTGCCAGCAGTTTATGGAGCGGGAGGGCCGGGGAGACCCAGTACTTC. Translated: CASSLWSGRAGETQYF.

The chain has TRBV9 and TRBJ2-6; D call uncertain. Between the trimmed V and J ends, which lost 4 bases and 6 bases, there was a span of 29 bases. From germline, CDR1 is SGDLS and CDR2 YYNGEE. This CDR3 is built from 20 residues. CDR3 sequence: CASSSPPLRYRHGKANVLTF. CDR3 nucleotides: TGTGCCAGCAGCTCCCCTCCTCTACGTTATCGTCACGGAAAGGCCAACGTCCTGACTTTC. Together with reference TRBV9 and TRBJ2-6, the CDR3 gives the full variable domain: DSGVTQTPKHLITATGQRVTLRCSPRSGDLSVYWYQQSLDQGLQFLIQYYNGEERAKGNILERFSAQQFPDLHSELNLSSLELGDSALYFCASSSPPLRYRHGKANVLTFGAGSRLTVL.

The chain couples TRBV19 to TRBJ2-1; 7 positions agree with TRBD2. CDR1 and CDR2 (germline): LNHDA, SQIVND (reference sequence). The CDR3 totals 14 residues. Trimming at V came to 4 bases and at J to 7 bases, leaving 7 bases not matched to a gene. Here the CDR3 reads CASSKAGAVNEQFF. In nucleotides, the CDR3 is TGTGCCAGTAGTAAGGCGGGAGCGGTTAATGAGCAGTTCTTC.

V and J are TRBV7-8 and TRBJ2-7, with D possibly matching TRBD2 (6 bases). Germline assignment: CDR1 SGHVS and CDR2 FQNEAQ. V dropped 1 base and J dropped 0 bases, with 13 bases sitting between them. The CDR3 loop spans 16 amino acids. This CDR3 is CASSLESGVISYEQYF. As DNA, the CDR3 is TGTGCCAGCAGCTTAGAGTCGGGGGTAATCTCCTACGAGCAGTACTTC.

Details on this clone: This sample also contains other DNA sequences that code for the same CDR3. The chain employs TRBV19 and TRBJ1-1, with TRBD1 matching over 8 bases. Germline assignment: CDR1 LNHDA and CDR2 SQIVND (reference sequence). CDR3 size: 12 residues. The ends lost 8 bases at V and 1 base at J; junction bases unmatched: 0. CDR3 coding DNA: TGTGCCAGTGGGACAGGGAACACTGAAGCTTTCTTT. Translated: CASGTGNTEAFF.

This clone was seen once. The chain links TRBV6-6 to TRBJ2-1, with D possibly TRBD1 on 5 matching bases. CDR3 length: 15 residues. Trimming removed 3 bases at V and 6 bases at J, with 15 bases between. CDR1 and CDR2 from the germline V gene are MNHNY and SVGAGI (reference sequence). The CDR3 DNA reads TGTGCCAGCAGTTATGGATCAGGGAAGGTCAATGAGCAGTTCTTC. This sequence encodes CASSYGSGKVNEQFF.

This clone has at least ten counts. The identical CDR3 is also encoded by other nucleotide sequences in the sample. This rearrangement joins TRBV6-1 to TRBJ1-2; D remains ambiguous. The V end lost 2 bases, the J end lost 8 bases, and 12 bases lay between the germline ends. CDR3 length: 13 residues. Germline V lookup: CDR1 MNHNS, CDR2 SASEGT. DNA for the CDR3: TGTGCCAGCAGTGAATTGACGGCTAAGGGCTACACCTTC. As protein: CASSELTAKGYTF.

This chain joins TRBV18 and TRBJ2-5, with D perhaps matching TRBD1 (6 bases). CDR1 and CDR2 (germline): KGHSH, LQKENI. V was shortened by 3 bases and J by 2 bases, with 10 bases between the two germline ends. The CDR3 extends over 14 amino acids. The CDR3 DNA follows: TGTGCCAGCTCACCTGGACAGCCACAAGAGACCCAGTACTTC. Translating it yields CASSPGQPQETQYF.

This clone was counted once. The chain recombines TRBV14 with TRBJ2-7, with D possibly matching TRBD2 (5 bases). Germline V gene data show CDR1 as SGHDN and CDR2 as FVKESK. The CDR3 is 14 amino acids. V lost 1 base and J 3 bases, leaving 10 bases between the germline ends. The CDR3 sequence: CASSQGVGNYEQYF. CDR3 nucleotides: TGTGCCAGCAGCCAAGGTGTCGGGAACTACGAGCAGTACTTC.

J is TRBJ2-6 and V is TRBV5-6; D ambiguous. Looked up from germline, CDR1 is SGHDT and CDR2 is YYEEEE. The CDR3 is made up of 18 amino acids. Trimming shortened V by 0 bases and J by 0 bases, and 13 bases separated the two germline ends. The CDR3 protein is CASSLVGRSYSGANVLTF. In nucleotides, the CDR3 is TGTGCCAGCAGCTTGGTAGGCAGATCCTACTCTGGGGCCAACGTCCTGACTTTC.

The chain joins TRBV7-8 to TRBJ1-1, with 8 bases identical to TRBD1. With 5 bases clipped from V and 3 bases from J, the junction kept 11 bases outside the gene matches. Germline V gene lookup returns CDR1 SGHVS and CDR2 FQNEAQ. This CDR3 has 16 residues. CDR3 nucleotide sequence: TGTGCCAGCAGCCGCAGGGGGCGAGGGATGGACACTGAAGCTTTCTTT. It encodes CASSRRGRGMDTEAFF.

V gene TRBV7-2 combines with J gene TRBJ1-5; 8 bases match TRBD1. This CDR3 comprises 13 residues. Germline trimming cut 5 bases from V and 5 bases from J; bases unmatched to any gene: 2. Germline V gene sequence: CDR1 SGHTA, CDR2 FQGNSA. Written as DNA, the CDR3 is TGTGCCAGCAGCCCGGACAGGGATCAGCCCCAGCATTTT. Its translation is CASSPDRDQPQHF.

V and J are TRBV7-9 and TRBJ2-1; D gene ambiguous. V lost 5 bases and J lost 9, with 11 bases in between. The CDR3 covers 12 residues. The germline gives CDR1 SEHNR, CDR2 FQNEAQ (reference sequence). CDR3 sequence reads: CASSNTIFEQFF. The CDR3 region has the DNA TGTGCCAGCAGCAATACAATTTTTGAGCAGTTCTTC.

There are a few counts of this clone. The V gene is TRBV28, the J gene TRBJ1-1; D is unresolved. Germline V gene lookup returns CDR1 MDHEN and CDR2 SYDVKM. V was trimmed by 6 bases and J by 0 bases, leaving 5 bases between them. There are 12 residues in the CDR3. CDR3 sequence reads: CASRLMNTEAFF. The CDR3 DNA sequence: TGTGCCAGCAGGCTGATGAACACTGAAGCTTTCTTT.

This clone was seen more than once but under ten times. This chain joins TRBV5-6 and TRBJ1-1, with D maybe TRBD1 (6 bases). Germline CDR1 and CDR2: SGHDT and YYEEEE. This CDR3 comprises 15 residues. V was clipped by 4 bases and J by 2 bases, with 15 bases between them. CDR3 coding DNA: TGTGCCAGCAGCGGGTCGGACAGTGGAAACACTGAAGCTTTCTTT. Amino acid sequence: CASSGSDSGNTEAFF.

The J gene is TRBJ2-2, the V gene TRBV9; TRBD2 matches 11 bases. The CDR3 length is 16 residues. With V trimmed by 4 bases and J by 3 bases, 5 bases remained unmatched. The germline gives CDR1 SGDLS, CDR2 YYNGEE. CDR3 DNA: TGTGCCAGCAGCCGTAGCGGGAGGGCAGACACCGGGGAGCTGTTTTTT. It translates to CASSRSGRADTGELFF.

This chain uses TRBV5-1 with TRBJ2-3; D uncertain. From germline, CDR1 is SGHRS and CDR2 YFSETQ. The CDR3 sequence is 13 residues long. Trimming cost V 1 base and J 4 bases, with 7 bases left between them. CDR3 sequence: CASSLLGPDTQYF. The CDR3 nucleotides are TGCGCCAGCAGCTTGCTGGGTCCAGATACGCAGTATTTT.

The chain carries TRBV18 and TRBJ2-7; 10 positions match TRBD1. The V segment lost 3 bases and the J segment 5 bases; nucleotides outside the gene matches: 4. This CDR3 comprises 14 residues. Germline CDR1 is KGHSH and CDR2 is LQKENI. This chain's CDR3 is CASSPGQGFDEQYF. In nucleotides, the CDR3 is TGTGCCAGCTCACCGGGACAGGGGTTCGACGAGCAGTACTTC. Variable domain in full (rest from reference TRBV18 and TRBJ2-7): NAGVMQNPRHLVRRRGQEARLRCSPMKGHSHVYWYRQLPEEGLKFMVYLQKENIIDESGMPKERFSAEFPKEGPSILRIQQVVRGDSAAYFCASSPGQGFDEQYFGPGTRLTVT.

The genes are TRBV30 and TRBJ1-4; 7 nucleotides line up with TRBD1. CDR3 size: 18 residues. V lost 5 bases and J lost 0; bases outside the gene matches: 15. Germline values: CDR1 GTSNPN, CDR2 SVGIG (reference sequence). The CDR3 reads CAWARYRGTLATNEKLFF. The CDR3 DNA follows: TGTGCCTGGGCCCGCTACAGGGGAACCTTAGCAACTAATGAAAAACTGTTTTTT.

A word on this clone: It differs at one base from a far larger clone, so likely a read error. The rearrangement uses TRBV5-6 and TRBJ1-2; the D is unclear. The germline V gene has CDR1 SGHDT and CDR2 YYEEEE. This CDR3 has 15 amino acids. CDR3 residues: CAGSLVVGANYGYTF. DNA for the CDR3: TGTGCCGGCAGCTTGGTCGTGGGAGCTAACTATGGCTACACCTTC.

The genes are TRBV5-5 and TRBJ1-5; the D gene is possibly TRBD1 (5 bases). The germline V gene has CDR1 SGHKS and CDR2 YYEKEE (reference sequence). The CDR3 sequence is 14 residues long. With 1 base removed from V and 1 base from J, the gap between germline ends came to 6 bases. The CDR3 protein is CASSLWGSNQPQHF. The CDR3 DNA is TGTGCCAGCAGCTTGTGGGGCAGCAATCAGCCCCAGCATTTT.

The chain is built from TRBV7-9 and TRBJ2-5; D not certain. Trimming took 2 bases from V and 7 from J, leaving 8 bases between them. The germline gives CDR1 SEHNR, CDR2 FQNEAQ (reference sequence). The CDR3 runs 12 residues. The CDR3 bases are TGTGCCAGCAGCTTACCCCCGGGGACCCAGTACTTC. Translation gives CASSLPPGTQYF.

The chain couples TRBV7-2 to TRBJ2-7, with D perhaps matching TRBD1 (6 bases). The V end lost 5 bases, the J end lost 0 bases, and 20 bases lay between the germline ends. The CDR3 is 17 amino acids. The germline gives CDR1 SGHTA, CDR2 FQGNSA. In nucleotides, the CDR3 is TGTGCCAGCAGCCTGGCCCGATTCGGGACACCCTCCTACGAGCAGTACTTC. Translation: CASSLARFGTPSYEQYF. The entire variable domain, with the rest obtained from reference TRBV7-2 and TRBJ2-7, is as follows: GAGVSQSPSNKVTEKGKDVELRCDPISGHTALYWYRQSLGQGLEFLIYFQGNSAPDKSGLPSDRFSAERTGGSVSTLTIQRTQQEDSAVYLCASSLARFGTPSYEQYFGPGTRLTVT.